This section outlines one T cell receptor beta chain sequence together with its context. Its antigen is currently not known. No base qualities exist here, and no much larger clone lies one base off it. This record belongs to a study of blood T cell repertoires in COVID-19 (dated by TCRdb to the early 2020s). Study-level background: Samples covering the acute and convalescent phases of COVID-19 were provided by collaborators in the United States, Italy and Spain. The prospective study material was composed of cDNA or gDNA derived from T cells, B-cell-depleted T cells, or PBMCs. Deeply sampled blood TCRbeta repertoires from subjects exposed to, actively infected with, or recovered from COVID-19 were included in the dataset. A freely available public database, intended as a resource for researchers studying the immune response to SARS-CoV-2, is where the repertoires were released. The samples were drawn from the first 160 participants of the ongoing ImmuneRACE study and from 950 to 1,500 subjects provided by 6 global collaborators. The sample metadata nearly always contained a de-identified subject ID, COVID-19 status, age in years and sex. HLA class I and class II types, where available, came from metadata supplied by the sample provider rather than from assay-based typing. Summary of the overall study and its limitations: Clinical and demographic metadata were provided uncurated, with the amount varying by source and participant.

Collaborating institutions collected whole blood in K2EDTA tubes following their own protocols. Collaborator samples were shipped for TCRbeta analysis as frozen whole blood, isolated PBMCs, or DNA extracted from either sample type. The immunoSEQ Assay, a bias-controlled multiplex PCR, was used to amplify TCRbeta CDR3 regions from genomic DNA. In the authors' own workflow: The number of nucleated cells in each sample was estimated by amplification of reference gene primers within the assay. Sequence reads were collapsed and filtered to measure the absolute abundance of every unique TCRbeta CDR3 rearrangement. For each sample, productive Simpson clonality was calculated as the square root of Simpson's diversity index over productive rearrangements. TCRdb obtained this table from immuneACCESS and retained in-frame rearrangements with V and J assigned. These tables miss some clones; where compared with another copy, unresolved V genes account for less than half of the shortfall, and the remainder is unexplained. The V and J calls and clone size are taken from that table; D and trimming were inferred from the DNA. The sample profile shows over 85,000 clones; approximately 86% of them were found once. The top ten constitute 3.4% of the sample.

For CDR1 and CDR2, the germline V gene (reference sequence) lists LNHDA and SQIVND. V loses 5 bases at its end and J loses 0 bases; junction bases beyond the gene matches: 12. Spanning cysteine to phenylalanine, the CDR3 consists of 19 amino acids. Of the read, only the CDR3 DNA is kept; its 57 bases are in frame from base 1. The receptor chain draws on TRBV19 and TRBJ2-4, with 11 central nucleotides matching TRBD2. The origin of this receptor is a man between 50 and 59 years old with acute or convalescent COVID-19. Specimen: peripheral blood. The CDR3 amino acid sequence is: CASSSTAPGLAVAKNIQYF. The DNA is TGTGCCAGTAGTTCAACGGCTCCGGGACTAGCGGTAGCCAAAAACATTCAGTACTTC.